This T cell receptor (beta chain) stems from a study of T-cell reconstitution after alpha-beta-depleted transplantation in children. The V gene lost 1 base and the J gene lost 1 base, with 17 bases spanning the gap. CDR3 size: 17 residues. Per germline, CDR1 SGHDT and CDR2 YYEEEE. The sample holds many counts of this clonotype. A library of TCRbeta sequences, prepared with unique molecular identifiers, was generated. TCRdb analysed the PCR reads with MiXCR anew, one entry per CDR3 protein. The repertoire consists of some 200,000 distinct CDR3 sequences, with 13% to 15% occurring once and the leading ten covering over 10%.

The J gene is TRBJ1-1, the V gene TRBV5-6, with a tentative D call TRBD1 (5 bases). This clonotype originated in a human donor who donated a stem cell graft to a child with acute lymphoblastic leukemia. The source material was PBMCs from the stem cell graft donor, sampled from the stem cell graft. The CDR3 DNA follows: TGTGCCAGCAGCTTGACGGGCTGGGGACGGGAGAACACTGAAGCTTTCTTT. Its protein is CASSLTGWGRENTEAFF.